There are many counts of the clone carrying this TCR beta chain. The time point denotes: sample taken at primary tumor resection. Whole RNA, which was extracted from tumor, nontumor lung tissue or frozen PBMC, was sequenced without any cell sorting. The germline CDR1 and CDR2 sequences are SGDLS and YYNGEE. The CDR3 has 15 residues. V gave up 5 bases and J gave up 6 bases, with 19 bases separating them. MiXCR, applied by TCRdb to the 5' RACE reads, yields one record per CDR3 protein. The sample includes 90,000 or so distinct CDR3 sequences, around 9% of them seen just once. This sample stems from a study of spatial heterogeneity in lung cancer. Study as a whole: Sequences of the beta chain were consistently detected in greater numbers than alpha-chain sequences.

The sequence was obtained from a male donor with early-stage non-small cell lung cancer. Sample: PBMCs, taken at surgery. The rearrangement uses TRBV9 and TRBJ2-3, with D perhaps TRBD2 (7 bases). As DNA, the CDR3 is TGTGCCAGCAGTGACGGTCCGGGGGGCATGGATACGCAGTATTTT. Translated: CASSDGPGGMDTQYF.